Below are 29 T cell receptor beta chains sequenced from a single sample in a study of human T cells and chemical hapten exposure. Time point described: patch test 2, 6 weeks after DPC sensitization. The sample's treatment: therapeutic diphenylcyclopropenone sensitization with weekly scalp DPC. TCRdb recomputed calls from the RACE reads with MiXCR, one row per CDR3 protein. This sample has 330,000 or so distinct CDR3 sequences, with about 6.9% found just once. The sequenced sample was whole blood, obtained in connection with sensitization to the hapten diphenylcyclopropenone (DPC). The receptors derive from a woman younger than 30 with alopecia areata. Some clones in this sample may be carry-over from other donors' samples.

This clonotype was recorded a few times. The chain carries TRBV7-2 and TRBJ1-4; 7 nucleotides match TRBD1. The junction had 13 bases not matched to a gene; V was cut back by 5 bases and J by 7 bases. This CDR3 spans 16 amino acids. Germline CDR1 reads SGHTA; CDR2 reads FQGNSA. The CDR3 here is CASSPRGGTDFEKLFF. The CDR3 DNA sequence: TGTGCCAGCAGCCCACGAGGGGGGACAGACTTTGAAAAACTGTTTTTT.

In this sample, this clonotype turned up a few times. This chain uses TRBV18 with TRBJ1-1; TRBD1 might be the D (6 bases). The length of the CDR3 is 16 residues. The V end was cut by 3 bases, the J end by 2 bases, with 16 bases between. The V gene's germline CDR1 is KGHSH and CDR2 LQKENI. CDR3 sequence reads: CASSPYGGAANTEAFF. CDR3 nucleotides: TGTGCCAGCTCACCTTACGGGGGGGCGGCTAACACTGAAGCTTTCTTT.

This clonotype was found a few times. This chain joins TRBV7-8 and TRBJ2-4; D not certain. In germline, CDR1 is SGHVS, CDR2 FQNEAQ. V was pared by 5 bases and J by 8 bases, with 13 bases between. The CDR3 runs 13 residues. The CDR3 here is CASSEGLGDIQYF. CDR3 coding DNA: TGTGCCAGCAGCGAAGGGTTGGGCGACATTCAGTACTTC.

This clonotype was counted only a few times. The chain carries TRBV5-1 and TRBJ2-3; 7 bases line up with TRBD1. In germline, CDR1 is SGHRS, CDR2 YFSETQ. Trimming took 6 bases from V and 2 from J; bases not matched to a gene: 3. The CDR3 contains 13 residues. CDR3 residues: CASKGADTDTQYF. As DNA, the CDR3 is TGCGCCAGCAAGGGGGCGGACACAGATACGCAGTATTTT.

A note on this clonotype: A clone one base away is much larger, so this may be a read error. V and J are TRBV29-1 and TRBJ1-2, with a tentative D call TRBD1 (5 bases). CDR1 is SQVTM and CDR2 is ANQGSEA in the germline V gene. The CDR3 has 13 residues. The CDR3 bases are TGCAGCGTCCGAGGCGGGGCTAACAATGGCTACACCTTC. Translation: CSVRGGANNGYTF.

This clonotype has more than one count but fewer than ten. V and J are TRBV14 and TRBJ2-5; no firm D call. Germline CDR1 and CDR2: SGHDN and FVKESK. The length of the CDR3 is 15 residues. V dropped 0 bases and J dropped 6 bases, with 14 bases sitting between them. For the CDR3, the DNA is TGTGCCAGCAGCCAAGATTCGACGAGATCGAAGACCCAGTACTTC. Translated: CASSQDSTRSKTQYF.

The rearrangement joins TRBV12-3 or TRBV12-4 to TRBJ1-2, with TRBD1 identical over 8 bases. This CDR3 spans 14 amino acids. After removal of 7 bases from V and 0 bases from J, the junction contained 4 bases not matched to a gene. This CDR3 reads CASNTGGPNYGYTF. CDR3 nucleotides: TGTGCCAGCAATACAGGGGGACCTAACTATGGCTACACCTTC.

There are a few counts of this clonotype. The V gene is TRBV7-6, the J gene TRBJ1-1, with TRBD1 matching over 8 bases. This CDR3 has 14 amino acids. The germline gives CDR1 SGHVS, CDR2 FNYEAQ. V dropped 8 bases and J dropped 0; count of bases not matched to a gene: 5. CDR3 loop: CASCPGGMNTEAFF. For the CDR3, the DNA is TGTGCCAGCTGCCCAGGGGGCATGAACACTGAAGCTTTCTTT. The whole variable domain, filled in from reference TRBV7-6 and TRBJ1-1, reads GAGVSQSPRYKVTKRGQDVALRCDPISGHVSLYWYRQALGQGPEFLTYFNYEAQQDKSGLPNDRFSAERPEGSISTLTIQRTEQRDSAMYRCASCPGGMNTEAFFGQGTRLTVV.

This clonotype was counted many times. The chain couples TRBV27 to TRBJ2-7, with D possibly being TRBD1 or TRBD2 (5 bases each). V lost 0 bases and J lost 7, with 13 bases in between. The CDR3 totals 14 residues. Germline V gives CDR1 MNHEY, CDR2 SMNVEV (reference sequence). The CDR3 DNA reads TGTGCCAGCAGTTTATCAGAGGGGTCGGGTGAGCAGTACTTC. Translating it yields CASSLSEGSGEQYF.

This clonotype was seen ten or more times. The chain couples TRBV6-5 to TRBJ2-3; D unresolved. V was trimmed by 0 bases and J by 0 bases, leaving 4 bases between them. Germline lookup yields CDR1 MNHEY and CDR2 SVGAGI. This CDR3 spans 14 amino acids. CDR3 coding DNA: TGTGCCAGCAGTTACTCGGTGAGCACAGATACGCAGTATTTT. Translation: CASSYSVSTDTQYF.

A few counts support this clonotype. The chain recombines TRBV6-5 with TRBJ2-5; 11 bases fit TRBD2. V was clipped by 2 bases and J by 4 bases; unmatched bases: 6. The CDR3 has 16 amino acids. CDR1 is MNHEY, CDR2 SVGAGI, per germline. CDR3 sequence reads: CASSYPIAGGRETQYF. The CDR3 DNA reads TGTGCCAGCAGTTACCCCATAGCGGGGGGGCGAGAGACCCAGTACTTC.

The J gene is TRBJ2-1, the V gene TRBV10-3; D uncertain. The CDR3 extends over 13 amino acids. The V end was cut by 2 bases, the J end by 6 bases, with 8 bases between. CDR1 and CDR2 (germline): ENHRY, SYGVKD. The DNA for the CDR3 is TGTGCCATCAGTGAGATTAGTGGCAATGAGCAGTTCTTC. It is translated as CAISEISGNEQFF.

This clonotype was seen ten or more times. The V and J genes are TRBV20-1 and TRBJ2-7; TRBD2 is a possible D gene (6 bases). V lost 7 bases to trimming and J lost 2 bases, with 12 bases between them. This CDR3 is built from 12 residues. Germline V gene sequence: CDR1 DFQATT, CDR2 SNEGSKA (reference sequence). CDR3 DNA sequence: TGCAGTGTACCGGGACTGGCCTACGAGCAGTACTTC. Translation: CSVPGLAYEQYF.

This clonotype has more than one count but fewer than ten. The chain joins TRBV4-3 to TRBJ2-7; the D is unclear. The CDR3 sequence is 14 residues long. Trimming took 0 bases from V and 5 from J, leaving 11 bases between them. CDR1 and CDR2 (germline): LGHNA, YSLEER. The CDR3: CASSQDLIGNEQYF. The CDR3, as DNA: TGCGCCAGCAGCCAAGATCTAATAGGGAACGAGCAGTACTTC.

The rearrangement joins TRBV10-3 to TRBJ1-3; the D is unclear. V lost 0 bases and J lost 0, with 6 bases in between. CDR3 length equals 15 residues. The germline gives CDR1 ENHRY, CDR2 SYGVKD. CDR3 region: CAISESASSGNTIYF. The CDR3 DNA is TGTGCCATCAGTGAGTCGGCCTCCTCTGGAAACACCATATATTTT.

This clonotype was detected many times. This rearrangement joins TRBV27 to TRBJ1-4; D possibly corresponds to TRBD1 (5 bases). The CDR3 is 13 amino acids. The germline V gene has CDR1 MNHEY and CDR2 SMNVEV (reference sequence). Between the trimmed V and J ends, which lost 5 bases and 5 bases, there was a span of 9 bases. The CDR3 nucleotides read TGTGCCAGCAGTAGGGCAGGGAATGAAAAACTGTTTTTT. This encodes CASSRAGNEKLFF.

The gene calls are TRBV11-2 and TRBJ2-7, with 7 positions matching TRBD1. V was pared by 4 bases and J by 4 bases, with 7 bases of the junction left unmatched. The CDR3 is made up of 14 amino acids. Germline V gives CDR1 SGHAT, CDR2 FQNNGV. The CDR3 protein is CASSSRDRIYEQYF. Here the CDR3 DNA reads TGTGCCAGCAGCTCCCGGGACAGAATATACGAGCAGTACTTC.

This clonotype was counted many times. The V and J genes are TRBV7-2 and TRBJ2-7; the D is unclear. CDR3 length: 12 residues. The germline V gene has CDR1 SGHTA and CDR2 FQGNSA. Trimming removed 5 bases at V and 3 bases at J, with 8 bases between. CDR3 bases: TGTGCCAGCAGCACCTTGGGCTACGAGCAGTACTTC. It yields the protein CASSTLGYEQYF.

At least ten counts were recorded for this clonotype. This chain uses TRBV12-3 or TRBV12-4 with TRBJ1-1, with D possibly matching TRBD1 (5 bases). V lost 6 bases, J lost 0 bases, and 11 bases lay in between. This CDR3 has 14 residues. CDR3 amino acids: CASSQGTVNTEAFF. CDR3 coding DNA: TGTGCCAGCAGCCAAGGGACCGTGAACACTGAAGCTTTCTTT.

The chain recombines TRBV3-1 with TRBJ2-1; D might be TRBD1 (6 bases). This CDR3 is 15 amino acids long. CDR1 is LGHDT and CDR2 is YNNKEL in the germline V gene (reference sequence). Trimming stripped 1 base from V and 5 bases from J, with 12 bases between. The DNA of the CDR3 is TGTGCCAGCAGCCAAGGGAGGACAGCGAACAATGAGCAGTTCTTC. Protein product: CASSQGRTANNEQFF.

This clonotype showed up just once. A junction boundary mismatches the germline segment, possibly from a read error. The chain has TRBV6-1 and TRBJ1-2; D gene uncertain. Germline V gives CDR1 MNHNS, CDR2 SASEGT. The CDR3 is 13 residues long. CDR3 loop: CASTTTGGYDYTF. CDR3 bases: TGTGCCAGCACCACCACTGGAGGCTATGACTACACCTTC.

The table lists this clonotype with many counts. This chain connects TRBV10-3 to TRBJ1-1, with D unresolved. The length of the CDR3 is 15 residues. Trimming stripped 3 bases from V and 0 bases from J, with 11 bases between. Germline CDR1 reads ENHRY; CDR2 reads SYGVKD. The CDR3 loop is CAISEWGNMNTEAFF. For the CDR3, the DNA is TGTGCCATCAGTGAATGGGGAAATATGAACACTGAAGCTTTCTTT.

The sample holds many counts of this clonotype. The rearrangement links TRBV7-2 to TRBJ2-1; the match to TRBD1 covers 7 bases. J was trimmed by 6 bases and V by 4 bases; bases with no gene match: 12. Germline V CDR1 and CDR2: SGHTA, FQGNSA. The CDR3 consists of 16 residues. DNA of the CDR3: TGTGCCAGCAGCTCCTTTTCGACAGGGATAATCAATGAGCAGTTCTTC. It specifies CASSSFSTGIINEQFF.

The chain carries TRBV28 and TRBJ2-7; 12 nucleotides line up with TRBD1. V gave up 5 bases and J gave up 6 bases; unmatched junction bases: 5. The CDR3 totals 14 residues. Per germline, CDR1 MDHEN and CDR2 SYDVKM. The CDR3 is CASSPGTGGPEQYF. CDR3 DNA sequence: TGTGCCAGCAGTCCCGGGACAGGGGGCCCCGAGCAGTACTTC.

In its sample, this clonotype was seen a few times. The rearrangement uses TRBV6-2 or TRBV6-3 and TRBJ2-1, with 10 positions matching TRBD2. The CDR3 length is 15 residues. V lost 2 bases to trimming and J lost 3 bases; unmatched junction nucleotides: 1. CDR1 and CDR2 (germline): MNHEY, SVGEGT. DNA for the CDR3: TGTGCCAGCAGTTACGAGCGGGGGGGCTACAATGAGCAGTTCTTC. It encodes CASSYERGGYNEQFF.

The chain has TRBV10-3 and TRBJ2-7; TRBD1 aligns across 10 bases. Germline V gene sequence: CDR1 ENHRY, CDR2 SYGVKD. J was trimmed by 2 bases and V by 8 bases; bases with no gene match: 6. This CDR3 is 14 amino acids long. CDR3 loop: CAIGTGTGAYEQYF. The CDR3 nucleotides read TGTGCCATCGGGACCGGGACAGGGGCCTACGAGCAGTACTTC.

The sample holds many counts of this clonotype. The rearrangement joins TRBV6-5 to TRBJ2-7; TRBD2 agrees at 8 bases. The V gene end was trimmed by 0 bases and the J gene end by 5 bases; junction bases not matched to a gene: 3. The CDR3 is made up of 14 amino acids. The germline V gene encodes CDR1 MNHEY and CDR2 SVGAGI. CDR3 in DNA: TGTGCCAGCAGTTACTCCAGCGGGGGCCACGAGCAGTACTTC. This translates into CASSYSSGGHEQYF.

Many counts were recorded for this clonotype. Likely a read error: the CDR3 ends without its conserved phenylalanine or tryptophan. The limits of the CDR3 on the DNA are not certain, so only TCRdb's listed CDR3 is given. The chain is built from TRBV12-3 or TRBV12-4 and TRBJ1-4. The CDR3 is 11 residues long, ends included. CDR3 amino acids: CASSCNFLRRL.

This CDR3 is CAIRPAGGQETQYF. The CDR3 DNA sequence: TGTGCCATCAGACCAGCAGGGGGGCAAGAGACCCAGTACTTC. The chain uses TRBV10-3 and TRBJ2-5; D is perhaps TRBD1 (7 bases). This CDR3 has 14 residues. V lost 6 bases, J lost 2 bases, and 13 bases lay in between. The germline V gene has CDR1 ENHRY and CDR2 SYGVKD.